Reported below is one TCR beta chain. The data derive from a study of blood T cell repertoires in COVID-19. V lost 3 bases to trimming and J lost 4 bases, with 12 bases between them. The CDR3 runs 14 residues. Germline V gene sequence: CDR1 KGHSH, CDR2 LQKENI. How the authors handled the data: Quantification of nucleated cells was approximated via reference gene primer amplification. Profiled with immunoSEQ multiplex PCR; TCRdb holds only in-frame clones, not every one. V, J and clone size derive from that table, while D and trimming were established from the DNA sequence. The sample includes 90,000 to 120,000 clones, roughly 89% of them seen just once.

The sequence derives from a man aged 65 to 79 with acute or convalescent COVID-19. The sequencing sample was made of peripheral blood. The chain recombines TRBV18 with TRBJ1-2, with a possible D match to TRBD1 (5 bases). CDR3 protein: CASSPGQGGYGYTF. CDR3 nucleotides: TGTGCCAGCTCACCGGGCCAGGGCGGCTATGGCTACACCTTC.